This T cell receptor beta chain was retrieved from a study of blood T cell repertoires in COVID-19. Study-wide background: Samples came from the United States, Italy and Spain, spanning acute and convalescent COVID-19. Sources were T cells, B-cell-depleted T cells, or PBMCs; the material itself was cDNA or gDNA.

V was cut by 4 bases and J by 4 bases, with 19 bases left in between. Germline assignment: CDR1 MGHDK and CDR2 SYGVNS. This CDR3 spans 16 amino acids. Source study methods: From reference gene primer amplification, estimates of nucleated cell counts were derived. Assay used: immunoSEQ multiplex PCR; TCRdb lists only in-frame clones, some missing. D and trimming come from the DNA, and the V and J calls and clone size come from that table. This sample carries roughly 220,000 clones, more than 75% of them seen once, and the ten largest clones take around 3%. The sequence was collected from a man aged 60-69 years with acute or convalescent COVID-19. The specimen sequenced was peripheral blood. V is TRBV25-1 and J is TRBJ1-2; TRBD1 is a possible D gene (5 bases). The CDR3: CASSVKGSDKGYGYTF. The CDR3 DNA is TGTGCCAGCAGTGTGAAAGGGTCGGACAAAGGCTATGGCTACACCTTC.